This T cell receptor beta chain was found in a study of spatial heterogeneity in lung cancer. Study-level background: There were, on average, more than 9.5 raw-read appearances for each unique TCR and UMI combination.

Study conclusions and caveats: The study found that expanded intratumoral alpha and beta TCR counts tracked tumor mutation counts.

Time point: sample taken at primary tumor resection. The donors were some 70 patients with non-small cell lung cancer that was early-stage and untreated. The authors sequenced whole RNA from tumor, nontumor lung or frozen PBMC without sorting. With respect to this clonotype: Its antigen is unknown.

TCRdb called the 5' RACE reads again in MiXCR, with one record for every CDR3 protein. The repertoire consists of roughly 20,000 distinct CDR3 sequences, with approximately 3% occurring once and the leading ten covering just under 8%. J lost 5 bases, V lost 5 bases, and 6 bases had no gene match. CDR3 length: 16 amino acids. Looked up from germline, CDR1 is MNHEY and CDR2 is SVGEGT. The genes are TRBV6-2 or TRBV6-3 and TRBJ2-1; 13 nucleotides align to TRBD2. This TCR came from a male donor with early-stage non-small cell lung cancer. The sequencing used lung tumor tissue, collected at surgery. CDR3 region: CASSKTSGRLHNEQFF. The CDR3 DNA is TGTGCCAGCAGTAAGACTAGCGGGAGGCTACACAATGAGCAGTTCTTC.